This passage covers 17 T cell receptor beta chains from one sample sequenced in a study of control samples from healthy donors and cancer patients. TCRdb keeps only in-frame clones here, not all; method: immunoSEQ multiplex PCR. Seen in this sample are about 190,000 clones; the ten most common clones hold roughly 2%. Sequenced material: blood. The receptors shown here come from a woman aged 30 to 39 in good health.

The V gene is TRBV2, the J gene TRBJ1-5, with D maybe TRBD1 (5 bases). Germline V gives CDR1 SNHLY, CDR2 FYNNEI. V was clipped by 5 bases and J by 1 base, with 18 bases between them. The CDR3 extends over 17 amino acids. CDR3 DNA sequence: TGTGCCAGCAGTAGAGGGCAGGGAGGTCGGAGCAATCAGCCCCAGCATTTT. Amino acid sequence: CASSRGQGGRSNQPQHF.

V is TRBV13 and J is TRBJ2-3; 13 bases match TRBD2. The V gene end was trimmed by 3 bases and the J gene end by 4 bases; junction bases not matched to a gene: 13. The CDR3 length is 19 residues. CDR1 and CDR2 from the germline V gene are PRHDT and FYEKMQ (reference sequence). DNA of the CDR3: TGTGCCAGCAGCTTGGGACTAGCGGGGACTACGCATCTAGCAGATACGCAGTATTTT. Amino acids: CASSLGLAGTTHLADTQYF.

The rearrangement joins TRBV18 to TRBJ2-2; tentative D call: TRBD1 (5 bases). This CDR3 region has 13 residues. The germline V and J ends were trimmed by 3 bases and 5 bases, with 7 bases remaining between them. The germline gives CDR1 KGHSH, CDR2 LQKENI. DNA of the CDR3: TGTGCCAGCTCACCTAGACAGACCGGGGAGCTGTTTTTT. This encodes CASSPRQTGELFF. Variable domain in full (rest from reference TRBV18 and TRBJ2-2): NAGVMQNPRHLVRRRGQEARLRCSPMKGHSHVYWYRQLPEEGLKFMVYLQKENIIDESGMPKERFSAEFPKEGPSILRIQQVVRGDSAAYFCASSPRQTGELFFGEGSRLTVL.

The rearrangement links TRBV28 to TRBJ2-3; perhaps TRBD1 as D (5 bases). Germline V gene sequence: CDR1 MDHEN, CDR2 SYDVKM. Trimming left V 6 bases short and J 4 bases short, with 17 bases between. The CDR3 totals 15 residues. In nucleotides, the CDR3 is TGTGCCAGCAGAGTCCCAGGGCCTTCTGCAGATACGCAGTATTTT. Encoded protein: CASRVPGPSADTQYF.

The V call is TRBV18, the J call TRBJ1-1; D may be TRBD1 (6 bases). Per the germline V gene, CDR1 is KGHSH and CDR2 is LQKENI. The CDR3 consists of 15 residues. V lost 3 bases, J lost 1 base, and 12 bases lay in between. The CDR3 loop reads CASSPPGTTNTEAFF. CDR3 coding DNA: TGTGCCAGCTCACCGCCCGGGACAACGAACACTGAAGCTTTCTTT.

CDR3 in DNA: TGTGCCAGCAGTGGGGAGTGGGCGAGTCTGTACGAGCAGTACTTC. This encodes CASSGEWASLYEQYF. The rearrangement joins TRBV6-2 or TRBV6-3 to TRBJ2-7; perhaps TRBD2 as D (5 bases). V lost 5 bases and J lost 4, with 18 bases in between. The germline V gene encodes CDR1 MNHEY and CDR2 SVGEGT. This CDR3 has 15 amino acids.

The V call is TRBV6-4, the J call TRBJ1-6; TRBD1 agrees at 7 bases. CDR3 length: 15 amino acids. Germline V lookup: CDR1 MRHNA, CDR2 SNTAGT. V dropped 2 bases and J dropped 10; count of bases not matched to a gene: 8. The CDR3 DNA reads as TGTGCCAGCAGTGACCAACCACGGACAGGCTCACCCCTCCACTTT. Residues: CASSDQPRTGSPLHF.

The chain recombines TRBV18 with TRBJ2-2; either TRBD1 or TRBD2 may supply D (7 bases each). The germline V gene has CDR1 KGHSH and CDR2 LQKENI. The CDR3 length is 18 residues. Trimming took 4 bases from V and 1 from J, leaving 19 bases between them. The CDR3 sequence is CASSLQQGTNQNTGELFF. CDR3 DNA sequence: TGTGCCAGCTCACTACAACAGGGGACTAACCAGAACACCGGGGAGCTGTTTTTT.

To note about this clone: Other nucleotide sequences from this sample produce the same CDR3. The gene calls are TRBV27 and TRBJ2-7; D gene ambiguous. The CDR3 is made up of 13 amino acids. V gave up 0 bases and J gave up 3 bases, with 6 bases separating them. Germline lookup yields CDR1 MNHEY and CDR2 SMNVEV (reference sequence). CDR3 residues: CASSLSAGYEQYF. The CDR3 DNA reads as TGTGCCAGCAGTTTATCGGCTGGCTACGAGCAGTACTTC.

The J gene is TRBJ1-2, the V gene TRBV27; possible D gene TRBD1, 6 bases. The CDR3 consists of 13 residues. In germline, CDR1 is MNHEY, CDR2 SMNVEV (reference sequence). V shed 5 bases and J shed 6 bases, with 13 bases lying between them. The chain's CDR3 is CASSTRQADGYTF. The DNA for the CDR3 is TGTGCCAGCAGTACCCGACAGGCTGATGGCTACACCTTC.

The rearrangement links TRBV5-4 to TRBJ2-5, with D possibly called TRBD1 or TRBD2 (5 bases each). Germline values: CDR1 SGHNT, CDR2 YYREEE (reference sequence). V lost 4 bases and J 5 bases, leaving 9 bases between the germline ends. The CDR3 has 12 amino acids. This CDR3 reads CASSPGTETQYF. In nucleotides, the CDR3 is TGTGCCAGCAGCCCCGGGACGGAGACCCAGTACTTC.

The V and J genes are TRBV18 and TRBJ1-1, with TRBD1 identical over 8 bases. The J segment lost 4 bases and the V segment lost 4 bases, leaving 8 bases of the junction unmatched. The CDR3 totals 15 residues. Germline-derived CDR1 and CDR2 are KGHSH and LQKENI. Written as DNA, the CDR3 is TGTGCCAGCTCACTAGACAGGGGTGGTGGCACTGAAGCTTTCTTT. Amino acid sequence: CASSLDRGGGTEAFF. Complete variable domain (other parts from reference TRBV18 and TRBJ1-1): NAGVMQNPRHLVRRRGQEARLRCSPMKGHSHVYWYRQLPEEGLKFMVYLQKENIIDESGMPKERFSAEFPKEGPSILRIQQVVRGDSAAYFCASSLDRGGGTEAFFGQGTRLTVV.

The chain employs TRBV6-5 and TRBJ1-5, with D maybe TRBD1 (6 bases). The CDR3 consists of 16 residues. V dropped 4 bases and J dropped 5 bases, with 18 bases sitting between them. In germline, CDR1 is MNHEY, CDR2 SVGAGI. The CDR3 DNA reads as TGTGCCAGCAGTTCAACAGGGCAGGCAGCTTATCAGCCCCAGCATTTT. It encodes CASSSTGQAAYQPQHF.

This chain links TRBV5-1 with TRBJ2-3; TRBD1 agrees at 8 bases. The CDR3 spans 12 residues. Germline CDR1 is SGHRS and CDR2 is YFSETQ. J lost 11 bases, V lost 4 bases, and 6 bases had no gene match. CDR3 nucleotides: TGCGCCAGCAGCCCATCAGGGACAGGGCAGTATTTT. Protein: CASSPSGTGQYF.

The gene calls are TRBV27 and TRBJ1-2, with 7 bases aligning to TRBD1. CDR1 MNHEY and CDR2 SMNVEV come from the germline V gene (reference sequence). V gave up 6 bases and J gave up 8 bases; unmatched junction bases: 3. CDR3 length equals 11 residues. This CDR3 is CASRAGGGYTF. The CDR3 DNA sequence: TGTGCCAGCAGAGCAGGGGGGGGCTACACCTTC.

The chain has TRBV19 and TRBJ1-3; D is ambiguous. Trimming took 7 bases from V and 0 from J, leaving 10 bases between them. Germline V gene lookup returns CDR1 LNHDA and CDR2 SQIVND (reference sequence). This CDR3 comprises 14 residues. Here the CDR3 DNA reads TGTGCCAGTAAGGACGATCGCTCTGGAAACACCATATATTTT. Protein sequence: CASKDDRSGNTIYF.

The chain has TRBV4-1 and TRBJ1-6; D may be TRBD1 (5 bases). The CDR3 spans 15 residues. Germline V gene sequence: CDR1 MGHRA, CDR2 YSYEKL. The V and J ends lost 1 base and 7 bases respectively, with 11 bases between them. The CDR3, as DNA: TGCGCCAGCAGCCAAGGATTCACAGGCAATTCACCCCTCCACTTT. Its translation: CASSQGFTGNSPLHF.